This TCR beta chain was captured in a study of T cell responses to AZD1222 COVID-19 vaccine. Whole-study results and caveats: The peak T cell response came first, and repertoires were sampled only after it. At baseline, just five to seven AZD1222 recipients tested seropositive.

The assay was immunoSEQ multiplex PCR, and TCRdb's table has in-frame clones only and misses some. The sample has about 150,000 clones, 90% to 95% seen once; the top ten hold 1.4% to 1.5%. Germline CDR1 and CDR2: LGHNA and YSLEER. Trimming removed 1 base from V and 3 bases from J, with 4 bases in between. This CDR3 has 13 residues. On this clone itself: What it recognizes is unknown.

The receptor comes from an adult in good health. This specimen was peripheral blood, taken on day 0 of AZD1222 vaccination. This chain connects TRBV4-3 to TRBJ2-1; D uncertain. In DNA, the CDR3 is TGCGCCAGCAGCCAAGGTTTCTACAATGAGCAGTTCTTC. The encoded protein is CASSQGFYNEQFF.